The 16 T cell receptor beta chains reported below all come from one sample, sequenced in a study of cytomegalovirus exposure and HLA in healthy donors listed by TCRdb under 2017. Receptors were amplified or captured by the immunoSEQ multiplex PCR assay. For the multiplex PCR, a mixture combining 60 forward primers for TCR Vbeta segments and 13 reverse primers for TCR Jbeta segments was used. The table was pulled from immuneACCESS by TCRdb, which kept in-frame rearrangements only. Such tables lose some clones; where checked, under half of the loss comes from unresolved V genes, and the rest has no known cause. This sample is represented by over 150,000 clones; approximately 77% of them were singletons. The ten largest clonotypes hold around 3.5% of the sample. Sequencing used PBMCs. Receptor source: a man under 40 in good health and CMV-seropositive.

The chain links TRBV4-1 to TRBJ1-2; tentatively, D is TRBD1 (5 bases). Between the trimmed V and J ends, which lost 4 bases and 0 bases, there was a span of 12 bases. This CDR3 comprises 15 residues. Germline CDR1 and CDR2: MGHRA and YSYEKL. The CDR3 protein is CASSPLDRANYGYTF. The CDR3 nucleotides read TGCGCCAGCAGCCCTCTAGACAGAGCTAACTATGGCTACACCTTC.

The CDR3 DNA sequence: TGTGCCAGCAGCTCCGGGACAGTCTTCTACGAGCAGTACTTC. This codes for CASSSGTVFYEQYF. The chain employs TRBV7-2 and TRBJ2-7; 7 bases are a match to TRBD1. The CDR3 is 14 amino acids. The germline V gene has CDR1 SGHTA and CDR2 FQGNSA. The junction had 6 bases not matched to a gene; V was cut back by 4 bases and J by 3 bases.

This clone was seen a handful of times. This chain's CDR3 is CASKPGTANNEKLFF. The CDR3 region has the DNA TGTGCCAGTAAGCCCGGGACAGCTAATAATGAAAAACTGTTTTTT. The chain has TRBV19 and TRBJ1-4; 7 bases line up with TRBD1. The germline V gene has CDR1 LNHDA and CDR2 SQIVND (reference sequence). V lost 7 bases and J lost 4; bases outside the gene matches: 9. The CDR3 has 15 residues.

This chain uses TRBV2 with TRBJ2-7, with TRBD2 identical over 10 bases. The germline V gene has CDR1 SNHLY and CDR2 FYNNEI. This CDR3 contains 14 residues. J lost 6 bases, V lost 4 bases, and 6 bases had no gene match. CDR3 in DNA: TGTGCCAGCAGTGGGGAGCGGGGGGGTTTCGAGCAGTACTTC. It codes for CASSGERGGFEQYF.

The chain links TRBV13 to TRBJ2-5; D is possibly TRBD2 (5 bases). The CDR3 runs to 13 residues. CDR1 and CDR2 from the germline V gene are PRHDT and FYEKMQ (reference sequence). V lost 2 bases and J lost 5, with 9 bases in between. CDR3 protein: CASSLMTGETQYF. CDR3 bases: TGTGCCAGCAGCTTAATGACGGGGGAGACCCAGTACTTC.

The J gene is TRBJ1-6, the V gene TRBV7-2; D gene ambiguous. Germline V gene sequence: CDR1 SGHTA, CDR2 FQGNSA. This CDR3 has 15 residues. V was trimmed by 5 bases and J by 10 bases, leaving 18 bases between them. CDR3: CASSPIGQVRSPLHF. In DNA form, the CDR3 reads TGTGCCAGCAGCCCAATAGGCCAGGTTAGGTCACCCCTCCACTTT.

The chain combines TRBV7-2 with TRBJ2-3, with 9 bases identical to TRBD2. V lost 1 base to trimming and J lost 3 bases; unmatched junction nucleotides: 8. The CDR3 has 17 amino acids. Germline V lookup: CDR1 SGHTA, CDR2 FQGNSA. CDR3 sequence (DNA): TGTGCCAGCAGCTTAGTCCTCGGGACTAGCAGAACAGATACGCAGTATTTT. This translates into CASSLVLGTSRTDTQYF.

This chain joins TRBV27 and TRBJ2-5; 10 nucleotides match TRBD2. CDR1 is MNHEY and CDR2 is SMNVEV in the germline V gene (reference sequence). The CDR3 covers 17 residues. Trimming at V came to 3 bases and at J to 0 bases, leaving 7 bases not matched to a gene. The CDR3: CASSLSGGAFYQETQYF. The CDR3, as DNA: TGTGCCAGCAGTTTGAGCGGGGGGGCCTTTTACCAAGAGACCCAGTACTTC.

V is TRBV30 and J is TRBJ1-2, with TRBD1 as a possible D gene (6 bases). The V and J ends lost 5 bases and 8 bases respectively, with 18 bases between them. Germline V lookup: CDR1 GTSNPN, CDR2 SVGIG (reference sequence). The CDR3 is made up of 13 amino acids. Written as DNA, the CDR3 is TGTGCCTGGTCGATCTTGGGGGCATGGGGCTACACCTTC. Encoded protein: CAWSILGAWGYTF.

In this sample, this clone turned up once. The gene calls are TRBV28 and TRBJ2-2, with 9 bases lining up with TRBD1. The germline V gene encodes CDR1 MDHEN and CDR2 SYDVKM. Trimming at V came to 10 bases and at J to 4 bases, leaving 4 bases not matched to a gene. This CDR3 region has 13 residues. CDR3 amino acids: CATGQGSTGELFF. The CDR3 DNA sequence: TGTGCCACGGGACAGGGATCCACCGGGGAGCTGTTTTTT.

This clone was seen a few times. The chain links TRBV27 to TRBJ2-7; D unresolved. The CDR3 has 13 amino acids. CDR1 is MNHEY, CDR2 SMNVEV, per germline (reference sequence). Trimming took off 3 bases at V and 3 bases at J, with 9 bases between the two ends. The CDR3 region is CASSFKSVYEQYF. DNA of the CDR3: TGTGCCAGCAGTTTTAAGTCAGTCTACGAGCAGTACTTC.

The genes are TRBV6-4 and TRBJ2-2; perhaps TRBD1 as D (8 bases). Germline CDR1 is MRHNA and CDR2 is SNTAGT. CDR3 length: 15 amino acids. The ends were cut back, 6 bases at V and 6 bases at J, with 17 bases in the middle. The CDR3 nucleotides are TGTGCCAGCAGCCACGGACAGGGAGGGGCCGGGGAGCTGTTTTTT. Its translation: CASSHGQGGAGELFF.

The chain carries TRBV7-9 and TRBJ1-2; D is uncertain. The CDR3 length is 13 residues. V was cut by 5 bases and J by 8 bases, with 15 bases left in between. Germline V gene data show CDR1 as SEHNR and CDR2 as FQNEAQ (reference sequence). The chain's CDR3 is CASSPRIFGGYTF. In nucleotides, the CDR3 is TGTGCCAGCAGCCCGAGGATCTTTGGAGGCTACACCTTC.

CDR3 protein: CASSPFQNSPLHF. CDR3 sequence (DNA): TGTGCCAGCAGCCCCTTCCAGAATTCACCCCTCCACTTT. The genes are TRBV14 and TRBJ1-6, with D unclear. V lost 4 bases, J lost 7 bases, and 8 bases lay in between. CDR3 length equals 13 residues. Germline lookup yields CDR1 SGHDN and CDR2 FVKESK.

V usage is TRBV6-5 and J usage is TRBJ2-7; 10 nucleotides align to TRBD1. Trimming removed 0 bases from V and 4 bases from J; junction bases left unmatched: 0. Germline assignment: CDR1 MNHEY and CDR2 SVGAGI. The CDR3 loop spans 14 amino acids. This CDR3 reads CASSYSGQGYEQYF. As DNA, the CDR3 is TGTGCCAGCAGTTACTCGGGACAGGGGTACGAGCAGTACTTC.

The CDR3 is CASSLQEATDTQYF. The CDR3 DNA reads TGTGCCAGCAGTTTACAGGAAGCCACAGATACGCAGTATTTT. This chain uses TRBV6-1 with TRBJ2-3, with a possible D match to TRBD1 (5 bases). Germline CDR1 is MNHNS and CDR2 is SASEGT. Deletions cut 5 bases from V and 2 bases from J, with 11 bases between. The CDR3 is 14 residues long.